This T cell receptor (beta chain) derives from a study of T cell changes during pregnancy in multiple sclerosis. Data came from immunoSEQ multiplex PCR; TCRdb stores just in-frame clones and leaves some out. This table holds tens of thousands of clones, under 95% found once. Deletions cut 5 bases from V and 4 bases from J, with 17 bases between. From germline, CDR1 is SGHAT and CDR2 FQNNGV. CDR3 length: 15 amino acids. The genes are TRBV11-2 and TRBJ1-2; a possible D gene is TRBD1 (6 bases). The clonotype was recovered from a female donor with multiple sclerosis, enrolled in a pregnancy study. The specimen was peripheral blood, collected in the first trimester of pregnancy. This chain's CDR3 is CASSLTGTPLYGYTF. The CDR3 region has the DNA TGTGCCAGCAGCCTTACCGGGACACCTCTCTATGGCTACACCTTC.